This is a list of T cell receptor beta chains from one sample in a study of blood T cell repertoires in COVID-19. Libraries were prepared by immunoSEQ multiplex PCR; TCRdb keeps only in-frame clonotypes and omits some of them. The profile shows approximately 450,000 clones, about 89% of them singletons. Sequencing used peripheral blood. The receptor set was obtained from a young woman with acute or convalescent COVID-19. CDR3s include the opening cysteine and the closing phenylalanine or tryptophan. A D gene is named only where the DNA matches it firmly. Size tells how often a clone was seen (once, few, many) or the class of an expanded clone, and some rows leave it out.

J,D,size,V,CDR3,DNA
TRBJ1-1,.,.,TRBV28,CASRRRPSAEAFF,TGTGCCAGCAGAAGGAGACCGAGCGCTGAAGCTTTCTTT
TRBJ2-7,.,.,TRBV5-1,CASSFNSYEQYF,TGCGCCAGCAGCTTTAACTCCTACGAGCAGTACTTC
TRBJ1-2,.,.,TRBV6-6,CASSLRDYGYTF,TGTGCCAGCAGCCTCCGGGATTATGGCTACACCTTC
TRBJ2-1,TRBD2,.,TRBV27,CASSFSSGGPNEQFF,TGTGCCAGCAGTTTTAGTAGCGGGGGGCCCAATGAGCAGTTCTTC
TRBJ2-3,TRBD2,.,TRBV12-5,CASGLGLAGGGTDTQYF,TGTGCTAGTGGTCTGGGACTAGCGGGGGGAGGCACAGATACGCAGTATTTT
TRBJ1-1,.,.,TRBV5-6,CASSWGGRTEAFF,TGTGCCAGCAGCTGGGGGGGCCGGACTGAAGCTTTCTTT
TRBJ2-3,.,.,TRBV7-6,CASSLAGASSTDTQYF,TGTGCCAGCAGCTTAGCGGGGGCTAGCAGCACAGATACGCAGTATTTT
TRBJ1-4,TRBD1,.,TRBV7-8,CASSPNPGQGKEKLFF,TGTGCCAGCAGCCCCAATCCGGGACAGGGGAAAGAAAAACTGTTTTTT
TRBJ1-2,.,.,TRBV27,CASSPGDYGYTF,TGTGCCAGCAGTCCAGGGGACTATGGCTACACCTTC
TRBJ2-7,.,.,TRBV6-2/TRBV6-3,CASSYRQAFEQYF,TGTGCCAGCAGTTACAGGCAGGCCTTCGAGCAGTACTTC
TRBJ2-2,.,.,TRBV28,CASSRVRNTGELFF,TGTGCCAGCAGCCGAGTAAGAAACACCGGGGAGCTGTTTTTT
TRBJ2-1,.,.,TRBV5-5,CASSLGRGSNEQFF,TGTGCCAGCAGCCTCGGGCGAGGGAGCAATGAGCAGTTCTTC
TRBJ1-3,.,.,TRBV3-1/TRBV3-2,CASSQDPTRADSGNTIYF,TGTGCCAGCAGCCAAGATCCAACAAGAGCGGACTCTGGAAACACCATATATTTT
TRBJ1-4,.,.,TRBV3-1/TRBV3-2,CASSQAGGFNEKLFF,TGTGCCAGCAGCCAAGCCGGGGGGTTTAATGAAAAACTGTTTTTT
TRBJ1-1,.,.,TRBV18,CASSPPSVNTEAFF,TGTGCCAGCTCACCACCGTCGGTGAACACTGAAGCTTTCTTT
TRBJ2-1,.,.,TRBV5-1,CASSLLLGGNEQFF,TGCGCCAGCAGCTTGTTGCTAGGGGGCAATGAGCAGTTCTTC
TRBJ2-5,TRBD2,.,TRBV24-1,CATSDLGQGGETQYF,TGTGCCACCAGTGATCTGGGGCAGGGAGGGGAGACCCAGTACTTC
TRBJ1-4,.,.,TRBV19,CASSPSGEKLFF,TGTGCCAGTAGCCCCAGTGGCGAAAAACTGTTTTTT
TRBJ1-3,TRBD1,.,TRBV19,CATGDRASGNTIYF,TGTGCCACTGGAGACAGGGCCTCTGGAAACACCATATATTTT
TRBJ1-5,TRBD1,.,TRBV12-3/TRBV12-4,CASSDRDQPQHF,TGTGCCAGCAGTGACAGGGACCAGCCCCAGCATTTT
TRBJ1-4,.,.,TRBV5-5,CASSQTGLNEKLFF,TGTGCCAGCAGCCAAACAGGGCTCAATGAAAAACTGTTTTTT
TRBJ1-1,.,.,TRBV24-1,CATSDPGLNTEAFF,TGTGCCACCAGTGACCCCGGGTTGAACACTGAAGCTTTCTTT
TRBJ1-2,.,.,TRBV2,CAGTGIPEGGYTF,TGTGCCGGGACGGGCATCCCGGAGGGTGGCTACACCTTC
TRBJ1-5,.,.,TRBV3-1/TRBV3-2,CASSPDGYLSPQHF,TGTGCCAGCAGCCCCGACGGGTATTTGTCGCCCCAGCATTTT
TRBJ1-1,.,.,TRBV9,CASSAGGKTEAFF,TGTGCCAGCAGCGCCGGAGGTAAGACTGAAGCTTTCTTT
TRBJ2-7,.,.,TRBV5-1,CASSLSVETYEQYF,TGCGCCAGCAGCTTGTCGGTAGAAACCTACGAGCAGTACTTC
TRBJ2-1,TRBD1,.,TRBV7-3,CASSIAKTGTGVNEQFF,TGTGCCAGCAGCATCGCCAAAACCGGGACAGGGGTCAATGAGCAGTTCTTC
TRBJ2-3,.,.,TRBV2,CATSRGARSTDTQYF,TGTGCCACCTCCCGGGGGGCCAGAAGCACAGATACGCAGTATTTT
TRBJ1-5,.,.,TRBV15,CATSPEDSNQPQHF,TGTGCCACCAGTCCAGAGGATAGCAATCAGCCCCAGCATTTT
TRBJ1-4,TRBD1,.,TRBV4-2,CASSQVGTGNEKLFF,TGTGCCAGCAGCCAAGTGGGGACAGGGAATGAAAAACTGTTTTTT
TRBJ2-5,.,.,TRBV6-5,CASSPDSEETQYF,TGTGCCAGCAGCCCCGACAGTGAAGAGACCCAGTACTTC
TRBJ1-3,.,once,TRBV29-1,CSAIRRGSGNTIYF,TGCAGCGCGATACGACGGGGATCTGGAAACACCATATATTTT
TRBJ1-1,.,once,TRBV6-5,CASRGHAFPAEAFF,TGTGCCAGCAGGGGACATGCCTTTCCCGCTGAAGCTTTCTTT
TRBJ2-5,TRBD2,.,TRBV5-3,CARSESRRLALVQETQYF,TGTGCCAGAAGCGAATCCCGCCGACTAGCTCTCGTACAAGAGACCCAGTACTTC
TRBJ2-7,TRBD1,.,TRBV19,CASSIEGTDTYEQYF,TGTGCCAGTAGTATAGAGGGGACAGACACCTACGAGCAGTACTTC
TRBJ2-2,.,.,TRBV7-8,CASSLGPLNTGELFF,TGTGCCAGCAGCTTAGGGCCTCTGAACACCGGGGAGCTGTTTTTT
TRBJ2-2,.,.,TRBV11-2,CASSYGHILQGTGELFF,TGTGCCAGCAGTTACGGCCACATACTACAAGGAACCGGGGAGCTGTTTTTT
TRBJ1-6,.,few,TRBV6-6,CASNRDDNSPLHF,TGTGCCAGTAACAGGGATGATAATTCACCCCTCCACTTT
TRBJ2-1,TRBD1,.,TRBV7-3,CASSLGTGGTRNEQFF,TGTGCCAGCAGCTTAGGGACAGGGGGTACAAGGAATGAGCAGTTCTTC
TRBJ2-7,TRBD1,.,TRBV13,CASSTDRVSSYEQYF,TGTGCCAGCAGCACTGACAGGGTTAGCTCCTACGAGCAGTACTTC
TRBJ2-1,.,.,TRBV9,CASSVGRTYNEQFF,TGTGCCAGCAGCGTGGGGCGAACCTACAATGAGCAGTTCTTC
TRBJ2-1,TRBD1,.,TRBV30,CAWSGLGPTGRNEQFF,TGTGCCTGGAGTGGCTTAGGGCCGACAGGGCGCAATGAGCAGTTCTTC
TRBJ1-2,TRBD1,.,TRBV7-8,CASSLGTGLNYGYTF,TGTGCCAGCAGCTTAGGGACAGGGCTTAACTATGGCTACACCTTC
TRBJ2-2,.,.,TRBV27,CASSFAAGHTGELFF,TGTGCCAGCAGTTTCGCGGCAGGGCACACCGGGGAGCTGTTTTTT
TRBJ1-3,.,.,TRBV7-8,CASSLGGAGNTIYF,TGTGCCAGCAGCTTGGGAGGGGCTGGAAACACCATATATTTT